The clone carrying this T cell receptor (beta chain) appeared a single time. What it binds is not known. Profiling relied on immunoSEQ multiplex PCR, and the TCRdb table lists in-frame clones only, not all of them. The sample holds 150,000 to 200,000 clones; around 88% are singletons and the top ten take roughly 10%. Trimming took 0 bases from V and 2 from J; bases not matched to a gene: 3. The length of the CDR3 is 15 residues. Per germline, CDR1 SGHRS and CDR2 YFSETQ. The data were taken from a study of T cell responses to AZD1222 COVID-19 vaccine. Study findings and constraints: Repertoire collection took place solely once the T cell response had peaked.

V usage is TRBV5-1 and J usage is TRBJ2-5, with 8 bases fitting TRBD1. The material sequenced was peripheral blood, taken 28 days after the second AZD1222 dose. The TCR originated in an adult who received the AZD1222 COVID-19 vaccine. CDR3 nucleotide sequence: TGCGCCAGCAGCTTGGAGTGGACAGGGCAAGAGACCCAGTACTTC. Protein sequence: CASSLEWTGQETQYF.